The source of this TCR beta chain is a study of shared clonotypes between healthy human individuals. Donation came from healthy HIV-negative adults that had no recent acute infections or vaccinations. In the study's own analysis: Filtering differed because ImmunoSEQ produced junction-only sequences that carried no quality scores. Generated by immunoSEQ multiplex PCR, the TCRdb table keeps only in-frame clones and is missing some. From that table come the V and J calls and clone size; the DNA was used to work out D and trimming. The sample contains approximately 2,000,000 clones, just under 95% of which appear only once. This clonotype was obtained from a man aged 18 to 30 in good health. Some clones in this sample may be carry-over from other donors' samples. Sequencing was done on a sample of naive CD4+ T cells from PBMCs. Stated subset: CD45RA+ positively selected.

CDR3 protein: CASSYATLLAGGELFF. The CDR3 nucleotides read TGTGCCAGCAGTTACGCGACCCTACTTGCGGGCGGGGAGCTGTTTTTT. The chain combines TRBV6-5 with TRBJ2-2, with D possibly being TRBD2 (5 bases). There are 16 residues in the CDR3. V dropped 2 bases and J dropped 7 bases, with 17 bases sitting between them. Germline loops: CDR1 MNHEY, CDR2 SVGAGI.